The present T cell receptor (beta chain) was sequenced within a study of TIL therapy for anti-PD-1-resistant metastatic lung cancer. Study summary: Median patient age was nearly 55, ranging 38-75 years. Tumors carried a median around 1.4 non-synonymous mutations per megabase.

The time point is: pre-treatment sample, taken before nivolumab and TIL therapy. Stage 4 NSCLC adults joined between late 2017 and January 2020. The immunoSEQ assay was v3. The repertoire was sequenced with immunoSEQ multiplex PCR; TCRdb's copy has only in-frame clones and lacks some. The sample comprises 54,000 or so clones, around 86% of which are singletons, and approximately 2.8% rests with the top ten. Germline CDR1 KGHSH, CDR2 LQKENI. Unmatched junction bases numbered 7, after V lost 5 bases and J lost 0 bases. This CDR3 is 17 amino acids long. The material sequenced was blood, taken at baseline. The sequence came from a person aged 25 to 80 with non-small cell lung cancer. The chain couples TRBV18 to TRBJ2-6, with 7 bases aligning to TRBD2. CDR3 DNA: TGTGCCAGCTCAAGGCTAGCGGCCTCCTCTGGGGCCAACGTCCTGACTTTC. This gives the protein CASSRLAASSGANVLTF.